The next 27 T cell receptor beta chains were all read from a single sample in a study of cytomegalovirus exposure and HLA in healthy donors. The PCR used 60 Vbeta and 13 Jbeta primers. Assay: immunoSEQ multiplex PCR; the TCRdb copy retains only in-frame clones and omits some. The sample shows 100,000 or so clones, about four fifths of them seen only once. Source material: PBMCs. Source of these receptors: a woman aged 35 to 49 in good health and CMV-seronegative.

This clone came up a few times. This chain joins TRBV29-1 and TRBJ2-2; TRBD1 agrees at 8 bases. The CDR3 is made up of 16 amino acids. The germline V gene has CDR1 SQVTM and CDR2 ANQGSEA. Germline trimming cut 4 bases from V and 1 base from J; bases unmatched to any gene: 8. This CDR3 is CSVGIDRGWNTGELFF. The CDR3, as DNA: TGCAGCGTTGGGATTGACAGGGGTTGGAACACCGGGGAGCTGTTTTTT.

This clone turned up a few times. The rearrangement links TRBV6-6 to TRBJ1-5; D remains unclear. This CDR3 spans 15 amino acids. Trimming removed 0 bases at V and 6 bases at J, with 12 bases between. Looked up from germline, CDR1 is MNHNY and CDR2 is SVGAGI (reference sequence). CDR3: CASSYSAGRSQPQHF. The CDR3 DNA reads TGTGCCAGCAGTTACTCCGCGGGTCGTAGTCAGCCCCAGCATTTT.

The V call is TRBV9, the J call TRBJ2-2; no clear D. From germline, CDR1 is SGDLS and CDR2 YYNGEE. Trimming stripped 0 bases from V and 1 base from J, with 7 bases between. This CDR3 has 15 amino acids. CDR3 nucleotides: TGTGCCAGCAGCGTAGCCAGCGTGAACACCGGGGAGCTGTTTTTT. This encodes CASSVASVNTGELFF.

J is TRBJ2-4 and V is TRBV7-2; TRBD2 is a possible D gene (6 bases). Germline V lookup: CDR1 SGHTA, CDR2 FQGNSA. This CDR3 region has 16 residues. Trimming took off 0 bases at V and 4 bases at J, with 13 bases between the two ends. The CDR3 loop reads CASSLAGGRVKNIQYF. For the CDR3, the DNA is TGTGCCAGCAGCTTAGCAGGAGGGCGGGTGAAAAACATTCAGTACTTC.

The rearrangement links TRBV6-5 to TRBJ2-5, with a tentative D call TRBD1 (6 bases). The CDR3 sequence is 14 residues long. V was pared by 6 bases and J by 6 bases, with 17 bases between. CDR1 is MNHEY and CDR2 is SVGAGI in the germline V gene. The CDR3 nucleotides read TGTGCCAGCAGCCCCGCCAGGGGTGTCAAGACCCAGTACTTC. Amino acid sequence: CASSPARGVKTQYF.

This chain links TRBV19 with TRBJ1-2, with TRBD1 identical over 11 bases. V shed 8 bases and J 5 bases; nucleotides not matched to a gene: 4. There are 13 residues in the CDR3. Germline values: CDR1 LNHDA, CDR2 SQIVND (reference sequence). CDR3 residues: CASVGQGAYGYTF. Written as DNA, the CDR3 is TGTGCCAGTGTTGGACAGGGGGCGTATGGCTACACCTTC.

CDR3 DNA: TGTGCCAGCAGCCTCAAGGGACAGGGGGCGAACGAGCAGTACTTC. The encoded protein is CASSLKGQGANEQYF. The chain carries TRBV7-9 and TRBJ2-7, with 12 bases identical to TRBD1. CDR3 size: 15 residues. CDR1 is SEHNR, CDR2 FQNEAQ, per germline (reference sequence). V trimming: 5 bases; J trimming: 5 bases; junction bases outside the gene matches: 7.

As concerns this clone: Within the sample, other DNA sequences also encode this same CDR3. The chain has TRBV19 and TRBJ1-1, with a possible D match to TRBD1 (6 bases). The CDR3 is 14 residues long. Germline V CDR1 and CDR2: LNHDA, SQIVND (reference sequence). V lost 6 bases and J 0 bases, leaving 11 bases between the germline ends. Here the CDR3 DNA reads TGTGCCAGTAGCAGAGGACAGCTGAACACTGAAGCTTTCTTT. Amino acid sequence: CASSRGQLNTEAFF.

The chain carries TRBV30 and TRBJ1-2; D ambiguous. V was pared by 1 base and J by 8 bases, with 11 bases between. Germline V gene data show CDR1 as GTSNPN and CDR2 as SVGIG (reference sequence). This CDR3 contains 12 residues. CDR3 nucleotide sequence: TGTGCCTGGAGTGAGAGGGTAGGGGGCTACACCTTC. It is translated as CAWSERVGGYTF.

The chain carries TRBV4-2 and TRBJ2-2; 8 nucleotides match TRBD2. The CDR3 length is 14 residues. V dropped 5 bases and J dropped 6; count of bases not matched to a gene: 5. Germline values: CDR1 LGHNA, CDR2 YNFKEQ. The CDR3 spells CASSTWTSSGELFF. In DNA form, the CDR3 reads TGTGCCAGCAGCACTTGGACTAGCTCCGGGGAGCTGTTTTTT.

The CDR3 loop is CASSLYWGNSGNTIYF. CDR3 bases: TGTGCCAGCAGTTTATATTGGGGCAACTCTGGAAACACCATATATTTT. The V gene is TRBV28, the J gene TRBJ1-3, with D tentatively TRBD1 (5 bases). V was pared by 1 base and J by 0 bases, with 10 bases between. The CDR3 covers 16 residues. The germline gives CDR1 MDHEN, CDR2 SYDVKM.

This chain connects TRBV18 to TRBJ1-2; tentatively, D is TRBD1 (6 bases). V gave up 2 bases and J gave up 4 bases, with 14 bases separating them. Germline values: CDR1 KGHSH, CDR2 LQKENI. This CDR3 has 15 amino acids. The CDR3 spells CASSPGGGHGYGYTF. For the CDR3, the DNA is TGTGCCAGCTCACCAGGGGGCGGGCATGGCTATGGCTACACCTTC.

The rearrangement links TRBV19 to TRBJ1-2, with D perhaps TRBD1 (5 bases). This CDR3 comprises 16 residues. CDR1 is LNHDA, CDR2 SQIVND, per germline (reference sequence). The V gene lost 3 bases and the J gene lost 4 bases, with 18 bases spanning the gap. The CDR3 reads CASSMASEGHSYGYTF. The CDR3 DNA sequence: TGTGCCAGTAGTATGGCCTCGGAGGGGCACAGCTATGGCTACACCTTC.

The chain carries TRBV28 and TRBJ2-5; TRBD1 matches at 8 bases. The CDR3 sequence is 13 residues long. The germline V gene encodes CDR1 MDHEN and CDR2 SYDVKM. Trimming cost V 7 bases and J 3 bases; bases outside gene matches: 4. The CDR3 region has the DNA TGTGCCAGCAACCCGACAGGGGAAGAGACCCAGTACTTC. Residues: CASNPTGEETQYF.

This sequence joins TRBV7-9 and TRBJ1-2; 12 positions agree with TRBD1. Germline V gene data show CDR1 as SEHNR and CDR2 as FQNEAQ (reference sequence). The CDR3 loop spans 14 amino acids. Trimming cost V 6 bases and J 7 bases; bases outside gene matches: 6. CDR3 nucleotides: TGTGCCAGCAGGAAGGGACAGGGGGCGGGTGGCTACACCTTC. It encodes CASRKGQGAGGYTF.

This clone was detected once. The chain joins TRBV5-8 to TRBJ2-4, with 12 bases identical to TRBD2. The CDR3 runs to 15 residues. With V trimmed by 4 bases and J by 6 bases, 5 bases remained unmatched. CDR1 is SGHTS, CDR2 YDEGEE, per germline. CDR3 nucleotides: TGTGCCAGCAGCGTAGGGACTAGCGGGTTAAACATTCAGTACTTC. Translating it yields CASSVGTSGLNIQYF.

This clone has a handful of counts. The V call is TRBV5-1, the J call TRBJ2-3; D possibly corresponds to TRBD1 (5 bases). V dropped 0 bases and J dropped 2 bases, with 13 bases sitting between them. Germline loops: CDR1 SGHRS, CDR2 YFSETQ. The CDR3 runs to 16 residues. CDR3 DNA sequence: TGCGCCAGCAGCTTGGCCATTAAGGGGTTCACAGATACGCAGTATTTT. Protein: CASSLAIKGFTDTQYF.

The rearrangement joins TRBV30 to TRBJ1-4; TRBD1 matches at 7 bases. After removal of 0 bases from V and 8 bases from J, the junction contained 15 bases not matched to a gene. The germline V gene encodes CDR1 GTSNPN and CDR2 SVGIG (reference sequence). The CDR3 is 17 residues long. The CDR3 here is CAWSVSLTGRGEEKLFF. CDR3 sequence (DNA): TGTGCCTGGAGTGTGAGCTTAACGGGCAGGGGGGAGGAAAAACTGTTTTTT.

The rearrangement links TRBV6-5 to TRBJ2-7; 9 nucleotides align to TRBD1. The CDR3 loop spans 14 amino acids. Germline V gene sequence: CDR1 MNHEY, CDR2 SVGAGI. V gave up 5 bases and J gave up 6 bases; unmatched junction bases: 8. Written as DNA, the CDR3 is TGTGCCAGCAGTCAATCCGGGACAGGGATCGAGCAGTACTTC. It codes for CASSQSGTGIEQYF.

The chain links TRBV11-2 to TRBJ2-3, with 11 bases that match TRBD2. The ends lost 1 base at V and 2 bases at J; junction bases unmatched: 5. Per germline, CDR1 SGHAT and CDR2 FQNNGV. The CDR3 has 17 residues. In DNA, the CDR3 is TGTGCCAGCAGCTTAGGGCTAGCGGGGGGTATCACAGATACGCAGTATTTT. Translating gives CASSLGLAGGITDTQYF.

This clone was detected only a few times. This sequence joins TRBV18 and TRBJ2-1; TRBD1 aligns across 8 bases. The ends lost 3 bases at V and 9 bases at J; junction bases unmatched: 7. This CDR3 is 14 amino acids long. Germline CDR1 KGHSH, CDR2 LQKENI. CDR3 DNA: TGTGCCAGCTCACCCGGACAGGGTGGAGGTGAGCAGTTCTTC. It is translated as CASSPGQGGGEQFF.

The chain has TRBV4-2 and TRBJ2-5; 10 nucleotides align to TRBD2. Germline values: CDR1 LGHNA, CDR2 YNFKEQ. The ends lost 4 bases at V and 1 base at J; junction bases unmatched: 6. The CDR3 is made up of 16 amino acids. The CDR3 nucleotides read TGTGCCAGCAGCCCTCTGAGCGGGGGGGCCCAAGAGACCCAGTACTTC. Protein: CASSPLSGGAQETQYF.

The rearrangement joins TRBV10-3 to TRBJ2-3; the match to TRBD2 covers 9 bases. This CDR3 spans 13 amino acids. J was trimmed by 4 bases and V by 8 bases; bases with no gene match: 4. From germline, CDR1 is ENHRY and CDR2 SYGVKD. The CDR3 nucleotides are TGTGCCATCGCTAGCGGGAATGCAGATACGCAGTATTTT. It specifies CAIASGNADTQYF.

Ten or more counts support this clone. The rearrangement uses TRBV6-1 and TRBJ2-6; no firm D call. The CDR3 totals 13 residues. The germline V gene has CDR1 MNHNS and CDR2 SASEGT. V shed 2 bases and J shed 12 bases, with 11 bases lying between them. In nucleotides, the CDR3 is TGTGCCAGCAGTGAACTGGGCGTAGGCGTCCTGACTTTC. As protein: CASSELGVGVLTF.

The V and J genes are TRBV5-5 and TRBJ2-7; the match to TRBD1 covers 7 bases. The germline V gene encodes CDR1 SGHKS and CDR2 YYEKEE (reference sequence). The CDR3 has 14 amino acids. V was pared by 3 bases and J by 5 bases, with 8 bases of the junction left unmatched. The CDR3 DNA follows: TGTGCCAGCAGCTCCCCGAGGGGGCCCAACGAGCAGTACTTC. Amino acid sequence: CASSSPRGPNEQYF. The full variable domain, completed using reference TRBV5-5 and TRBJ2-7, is DAGVTQSPTHLIKTRGQQVTLRCSPISGHKSVSWYQQVLGQGPQFIFQYYEKEERGRGNFPDRFSARQFPNYSSELNVNALLLGDSALYLCASSSPRGPNEQYFGPGTRLTVT.

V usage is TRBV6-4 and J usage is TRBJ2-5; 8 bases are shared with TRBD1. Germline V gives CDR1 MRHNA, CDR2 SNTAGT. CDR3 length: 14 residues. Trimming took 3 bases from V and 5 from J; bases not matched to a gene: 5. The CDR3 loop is CASSDSRGRETQYF. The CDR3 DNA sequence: TGTGCCAGCAGTGATTCCAGGGGGCGGGAGACCCAGTACTTC.

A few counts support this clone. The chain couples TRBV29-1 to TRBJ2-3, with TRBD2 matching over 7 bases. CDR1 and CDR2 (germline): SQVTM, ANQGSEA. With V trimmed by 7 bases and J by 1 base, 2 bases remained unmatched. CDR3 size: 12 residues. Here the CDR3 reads CSAGLRTDTQYF. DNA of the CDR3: TGCAGCGCGGGACTACGCACAGATACGCAGTATTTT.